This T cell receptor (beta chain) was profiled in a study of blood T cells in healthy people across ages (dated by TCRdb to about 2015). Context from the whole study: In model experiments, template switching captured roughly one uniquely barcoded TCR beta cDNA molecule for every two T cells. Four age groups were formed from the donors: young (average approximately 15 years), middle-aged (approximately 40), aged (62) and long-lived (more than 75). Using the same blood draw, the study looked at two additional independent replicas of 1 million unique cDNA reads for two donors, one aged 18 to 29 and the other aged 80 or older. Age-related changes in TCR beta repertoire diversity were measured in the study by deep sequencing normalized with unique cDNA molecular identifiers. To avoid experimental bias, donors of different ages were distributed randomly across sequencing lanes.

The paper's findings and limits, for the study overall: Observed TCR beta diversity per million T cells fell roughly linearly with age, and a significant reduction was already apparent by age roughly 41. Estimates of total diversity from one million sequenced T cells were regarded as lower bounds and underestimates. The CMV infection status of donors was not known, potentially confounding age-related changes in expanded clonotypes. The percentage of naive T cells measured by flow cytometry correlated strongly with observed TCR beta diversity. Because profiling used bulk unsorted PBMCs, naive and antigen-experienced compartments could not be compared conclusively. Compared with the aged group, the long-lived group had more naive CD4+ T cells, fewer expanded clones and increased TCR diversity, a pattern suggesting age selection.

V gives up 9 bases and J gives up 1 base, and the segment between their germline ends measures 15 bases. The germline V gene yields ENHRY for CDR1 and SYGVKD for CDR2. Including cysteine and phenylalanine, the CDR3 has 14 amino acids. Just CDR3 DNA is preserved here, 42 bases in frame from base 1. The donors were some 39 Caucasian individuals from Russia, aged roughly 6 to 90 years, who were systemically healthy. Each donor gave approximately 9.4 milliliters of peripheral blood, drawn into EDTA-treated Vacutainer tubes. Ficoll-Paque density-gradient centrifugation was used to isolate PBMCs, with at least 7 million per sample. Total RNA, at least 6 micrograms per sample, was extracted from PBMCs with Trizol reagent. For every donor, an aliquot of PBMCs went through flow cytometry to measure the percentages of naive CD45RAhigh/CD27high T cells. In its sample, this clonotype was seen a few times. Its antigen target is currently unknown. No base quality values were provided; no much bigger clone lies one nucleotide off.

The library was built by means of 5' RACE. Sequencer: Illumina HiSeq 2500. A second PCR of about 6 to 12 cycles was performed with a sample-barcoded 5' primer and a J-beta primer mix. A unique molecular identifier was introduced onto each TCR beta cDNA molecule by a template-switch 5' adaptor carrying 12 random nucleotides. Each sample yielded at least 3 million CDR3-containing paired-end reads. The Mint cDNA synthesis kit, primed by a TRBC-specific oligonucleotide, was used to synthesize first-strand cDNA from all RNA. Following uracil-DNA glycosylase treatment, a first 18-cycle PCR with universal primers M1SS and BC2_uni_R was performed on all cDNA. Per the authors' processing: For normalization, 1 million high-quality reads were randomly selected from each sample, with every read carrying a distinct molecular identifier. Reads sharing molecular identifiers were discarded rather than binned into consensus sequences. MiTCR, run with a Q25 quality threshold and the strictest error-elimination algorithm, handled CDR3 identification, clonotype clustering and error correction. Lower-bound total TCR beta diversity was estimated with a nonparametric unseen species model using Euler transformation. Using fastp trimming at Q25 and MiXCR clonotype assembly, TCRdb reanalyzed the public sequencing data and kept in-frame beta chains. A single entry per CDR3 protein holds the most common genes and DNA from its merged rows. TCRdb, not the original authors, processed these V and J calls. This sample is represented by approximately 790,000 distinct CDR3 sequences; approximately 67% of them were singletons. The ten most abundant clones make up about a quarter of the sample.

Rearrangement joined TRBV10-3 to TRBJ1-2, and TRBD1 may be the D gene, going by 5 matching bases. Material: blood. The TCR sequence derives from a man aged 25 to 40 in good health. At the DNA level, the sequence is TGTGCCATTGGTGTGGGGGAGCTTAACTATGGCTACACCTTC. Its amino acids are CAIGVGELNYGYTF.